Below, one T cell receptor (beta chain) is given with its context. The antigen is unknown. This sample stems from a study of monozygotic twins with inflammatory bowel disease. The study, taken as a whole, reports: Among the T cells, different subtypes could not be distinguished. The study found lower TCRbeta diversity (inverse Simpson) in IBD patients than in healthy co-twins.

Total RNA from whole blood was isolated with no T cell sorting. Following a re-call of the 5' RACE reads, TCRdb has one entry per CDR3 protein and lacks DNA. Its table records some 400,000 distinct CDR3 sequences. Sequenced input: blood. The sequence came from a human donor with ulcerative colitis or Crohn's disease, or a healthy co-twin of an affected twin (not recorded which).

CDR3 sequence: CATRAVNTEAFF. The J gene is TRBJ1-1, the V gene TRBV7-9; TCRdb selects TRBD1, and the lack of DNA leaves this call unchecked. Germline-derived CDR1 and CDR2 are SEHNR and FQNEAQ (reference sequence). CDR3 length equals 12 residues.